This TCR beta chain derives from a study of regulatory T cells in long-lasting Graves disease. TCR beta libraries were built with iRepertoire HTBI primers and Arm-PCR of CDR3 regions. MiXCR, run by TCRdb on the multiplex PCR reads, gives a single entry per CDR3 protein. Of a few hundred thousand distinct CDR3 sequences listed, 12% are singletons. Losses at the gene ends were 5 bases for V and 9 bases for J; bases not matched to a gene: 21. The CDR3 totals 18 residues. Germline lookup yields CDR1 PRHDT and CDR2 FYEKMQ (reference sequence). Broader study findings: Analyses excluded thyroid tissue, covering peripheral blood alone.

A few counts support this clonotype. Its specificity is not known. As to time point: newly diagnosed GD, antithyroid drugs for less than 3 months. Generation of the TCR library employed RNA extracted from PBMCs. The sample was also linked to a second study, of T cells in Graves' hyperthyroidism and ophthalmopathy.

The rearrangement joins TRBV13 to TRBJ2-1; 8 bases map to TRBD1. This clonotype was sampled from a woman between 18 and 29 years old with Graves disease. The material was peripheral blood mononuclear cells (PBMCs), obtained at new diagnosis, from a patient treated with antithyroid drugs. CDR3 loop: CASSLTYWEATGAGEQFF. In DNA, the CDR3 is TGTGCCAGCAGCCTTACCTATTGGGAGGCGACAGGGGCGGGTGAGCAGTTCTTC.